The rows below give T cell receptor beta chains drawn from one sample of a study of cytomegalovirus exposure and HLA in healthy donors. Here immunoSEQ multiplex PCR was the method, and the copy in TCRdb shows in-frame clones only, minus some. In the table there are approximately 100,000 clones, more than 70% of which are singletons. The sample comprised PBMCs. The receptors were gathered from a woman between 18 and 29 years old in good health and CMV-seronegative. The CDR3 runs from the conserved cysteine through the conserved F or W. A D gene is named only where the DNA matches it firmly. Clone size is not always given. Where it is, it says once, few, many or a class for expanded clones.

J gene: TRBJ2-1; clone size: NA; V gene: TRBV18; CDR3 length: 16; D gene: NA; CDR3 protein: CASSPGRPRSYNEQFF; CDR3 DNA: TGTGCCAGCTCACCAGGCCGGCCTAGGTCCTACAATGAGCAGTTCTTC
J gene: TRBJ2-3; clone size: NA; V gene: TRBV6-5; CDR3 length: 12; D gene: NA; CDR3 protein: CASSYLWGPQYF; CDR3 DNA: TGTGCCAGCAGTTACTTGTGGGGGCCCCAGTATTTT
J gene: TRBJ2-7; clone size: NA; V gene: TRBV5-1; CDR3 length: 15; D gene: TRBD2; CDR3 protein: CASSLAAGVSYEQYF; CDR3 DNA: TGCGCCAGCAGCTTGGCTGCGGGGGTTTCCTACGAGCAGTACTTC
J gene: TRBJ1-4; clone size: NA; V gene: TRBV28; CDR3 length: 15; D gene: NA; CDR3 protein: CASSPQLGRGEKLFF; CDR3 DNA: TGTGCCAGCAGCCCACAATTGGGGAGGGGTGAAAAACTGTTTTTT
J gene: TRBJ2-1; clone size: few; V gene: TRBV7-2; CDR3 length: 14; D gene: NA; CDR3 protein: CASSLGPGSDEQFF; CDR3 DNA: TGTGCCAGCAGCTTAGGTCCAGGGTCGGATGAGCAGTTCTTC
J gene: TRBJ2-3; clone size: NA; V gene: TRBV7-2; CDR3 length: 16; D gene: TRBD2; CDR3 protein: CASSLEAGGHGDTQYF; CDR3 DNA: TGTGCCAGCAGCTTAGAAGCGGGGGGGCATGGAGATACGCAGTATTTT
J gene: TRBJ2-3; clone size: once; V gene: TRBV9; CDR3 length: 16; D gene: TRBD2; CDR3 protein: CASSLLWGGSTDTQYF; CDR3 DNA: TGTGCCAGCAGCTTACTTTGGGGGGGGAGCACAGATACGCAGTATTTT
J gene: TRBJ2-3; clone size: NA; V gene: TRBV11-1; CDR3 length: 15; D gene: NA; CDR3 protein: CASSLALADTDTQYF; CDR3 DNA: TGTGCCAGCAGCTTAGCGCTCGCAGACACAGATACGCAGTATTTT
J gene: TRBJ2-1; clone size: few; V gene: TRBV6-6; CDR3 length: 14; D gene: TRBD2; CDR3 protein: CASSSGSSYNEQFF; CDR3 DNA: TGTGCCAGCAGTAGCGGGAGCAGCTACAATGAGCAGTTCTTC
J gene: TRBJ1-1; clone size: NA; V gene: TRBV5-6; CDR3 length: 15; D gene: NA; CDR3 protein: CASTALGVGSTEAFF; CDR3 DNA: TGTGCCAGCACCGCGCTCGGGGTTGGCAGCACTGAAGCTTTCTTT
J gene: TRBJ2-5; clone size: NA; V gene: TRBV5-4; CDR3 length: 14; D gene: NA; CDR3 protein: CASSLQGSGETQYF; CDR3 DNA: TGTGCCAGCAGCTTGCAGGGGTCGGGAGAGACCCAGTACTTC
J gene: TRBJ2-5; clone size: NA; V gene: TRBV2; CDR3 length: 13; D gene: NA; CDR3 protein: CASTGADGETQYF; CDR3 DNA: TGTGCCAGCACAGGGGCGGATGGGGAGACCCAGTACTTC
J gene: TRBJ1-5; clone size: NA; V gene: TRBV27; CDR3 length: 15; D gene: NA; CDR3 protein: CASSWTGAYNQPQHF; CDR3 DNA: TGTGCCAGCAGTTGGACGGGAGCTTACAATCAGCCCCAGCATTTT
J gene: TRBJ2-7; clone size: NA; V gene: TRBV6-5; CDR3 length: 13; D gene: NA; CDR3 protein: CASSYSTRYEQYF; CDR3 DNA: TGTGCCAGCAGTTACTCGACTCGCTACGAGCAGTACTTC